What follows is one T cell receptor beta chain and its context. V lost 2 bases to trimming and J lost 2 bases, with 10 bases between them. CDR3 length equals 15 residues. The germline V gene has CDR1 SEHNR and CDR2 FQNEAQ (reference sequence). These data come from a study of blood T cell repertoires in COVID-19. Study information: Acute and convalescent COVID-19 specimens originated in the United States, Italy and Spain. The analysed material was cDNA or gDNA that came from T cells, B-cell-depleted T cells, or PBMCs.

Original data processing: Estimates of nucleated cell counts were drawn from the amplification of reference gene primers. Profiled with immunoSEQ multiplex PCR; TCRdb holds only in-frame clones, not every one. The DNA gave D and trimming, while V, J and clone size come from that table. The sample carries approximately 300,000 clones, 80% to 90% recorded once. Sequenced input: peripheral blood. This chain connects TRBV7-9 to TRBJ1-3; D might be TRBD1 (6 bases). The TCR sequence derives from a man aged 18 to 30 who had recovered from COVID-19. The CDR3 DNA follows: TGTGCCAGCAGCTTACAGGGGACACCTGGAAACACCATATATTTT. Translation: CASSLQGTPGNTIYF.